Included here is one TCR beta chain sequence, with context. The antigen remains undetermined. This sample was included in a study of CD8 T cells in ankylosing spondylitis. The study's findings and limits: What seemed typical of ankylosing spondylitis blood was a TCR beta motif built from several highly homologous variants. Disease-linked clones proved CD8+ and comparatively uncommon in peripheral blood.

The V gene lost 3 bases and the J gene lost 8 bases, with 14 bases spanning the gap. The germline gives CDR1 SGHAT, CDR2 FQNNGV. CDR3 length: 14 residues. Libraries for TCR beta were made by quantitative 5'-RACE with molecular barcodes. TCRdb processed the 5' RACE reads anew with MiXCR; each CDR3 protein has one entry. The profile covers roughly 670,000 distinct CDR3 sequences, with under 20% appearing a single time and over 15% taken by the ten largest. V is TRBV11-2 and J is TRBJ2-1, with D perhaps matching TRBD1 (5 bases). Sequences were obtained from blood, either unsorted or a sorted T cell fraction (not recorded which). This clonotype was sampled from a male donor with ankylosing spondylitis. In DNA form, the CDR3 reads TGTGCCAGCAGCTTCACAGGTGGGGCCGATGAGCAGTTCTTC. It encodes CASSFTGGADEQFF.